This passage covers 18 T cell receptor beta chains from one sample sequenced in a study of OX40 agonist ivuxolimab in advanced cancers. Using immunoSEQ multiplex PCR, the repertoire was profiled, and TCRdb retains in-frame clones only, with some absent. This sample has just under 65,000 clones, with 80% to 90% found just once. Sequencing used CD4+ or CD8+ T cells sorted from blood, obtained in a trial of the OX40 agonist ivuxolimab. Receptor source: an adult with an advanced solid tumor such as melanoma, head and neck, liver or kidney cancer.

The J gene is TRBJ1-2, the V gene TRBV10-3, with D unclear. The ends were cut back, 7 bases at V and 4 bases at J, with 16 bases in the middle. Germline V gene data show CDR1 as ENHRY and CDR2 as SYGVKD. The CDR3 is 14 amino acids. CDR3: CAITPGRDTYGYTF. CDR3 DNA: TGTGCCATCACCCCAGGCAGAGACACCTATGGCTACACCTTC.

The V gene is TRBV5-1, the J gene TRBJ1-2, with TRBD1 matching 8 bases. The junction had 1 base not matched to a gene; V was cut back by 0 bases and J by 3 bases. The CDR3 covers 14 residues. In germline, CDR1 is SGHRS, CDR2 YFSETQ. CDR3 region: CASSLDRGDYGYTF. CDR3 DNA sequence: TGCGCCAGCAGCTTGGACAGGGGGGACTATGGCTACACCTTC. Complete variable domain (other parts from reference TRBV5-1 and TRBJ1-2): KAGVTQTPRYLIKTRGQQVTLSCSPISGHRSVSWYQQTPGQGLQFLFEYFSETQRNKGNFPGRFSGRQFSNSRSEMNVSTLELGDSALYLCASSLDRGDYGYTFGSGTRLTVV.

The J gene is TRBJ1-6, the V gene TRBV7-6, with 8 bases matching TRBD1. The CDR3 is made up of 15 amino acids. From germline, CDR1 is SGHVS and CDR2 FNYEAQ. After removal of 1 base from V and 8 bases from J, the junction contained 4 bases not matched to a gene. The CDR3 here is CASSLEDRVDSPLHF. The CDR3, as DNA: TGTGCCAGCAGCTTAGAGGACAGGGTGGATTCACCCCTCCACTTT.

The CDR3, as DNA: TGTGCCAGCAGGGTAGCGGGAACAGAAGAGACCCAGTACTTC. Amino acids: CASRVAGTEETQYF. The genes are TRBV6-5 and TRBJ2-5, with 8 bases identical to TRBD2. V was clipped by 6 bases and J by 3 bases; unmatched bases: 6. The CDR3 spans 14 residues. Germline assignment: CDR1 MNHEY and CDR2 SVGAGI.

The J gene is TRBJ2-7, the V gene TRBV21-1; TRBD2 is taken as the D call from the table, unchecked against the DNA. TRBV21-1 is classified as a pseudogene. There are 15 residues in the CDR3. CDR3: CASTRGGSRSYEQYF. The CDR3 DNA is TGTGCCAGCACCCGAGGTGGGAGTAGGTCCTACGAGCAGTACTTC.

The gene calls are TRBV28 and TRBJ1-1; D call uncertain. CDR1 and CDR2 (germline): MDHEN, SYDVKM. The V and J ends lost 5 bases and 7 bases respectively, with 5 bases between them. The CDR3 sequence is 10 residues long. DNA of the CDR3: TGTGCCAGCAGTGAGCTTGAAGCTTTCTTT. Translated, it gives CASSELEAFF. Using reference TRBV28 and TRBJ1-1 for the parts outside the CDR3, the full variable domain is DVKVTQSSRYLVKRTGEKVFLECVQDMDHENMFWYRQDPGLGLRLIYFSYDVKMKEKGDIPEGYSVSREKKERFSLILESASTNQTSMYLCASSELEAFFGQGTRLTVV.

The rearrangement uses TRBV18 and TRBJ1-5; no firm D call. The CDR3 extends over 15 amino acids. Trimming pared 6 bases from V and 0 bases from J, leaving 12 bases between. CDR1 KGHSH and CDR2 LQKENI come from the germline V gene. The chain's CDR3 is CASSSRVNSNQPQHF. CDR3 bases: TGTGCCAGCTCCTCTCGAGTTAATAGCAATCAGCCCCAGCATTTT.

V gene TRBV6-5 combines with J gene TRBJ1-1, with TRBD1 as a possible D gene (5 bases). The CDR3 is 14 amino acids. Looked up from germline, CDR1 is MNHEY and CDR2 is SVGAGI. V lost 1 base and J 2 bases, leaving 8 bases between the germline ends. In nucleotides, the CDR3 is TGTGCCAGCAGTTACTGGGGGTACAACACTGAAGCTTTCTTT. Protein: CASSYWGYNTEAFF.

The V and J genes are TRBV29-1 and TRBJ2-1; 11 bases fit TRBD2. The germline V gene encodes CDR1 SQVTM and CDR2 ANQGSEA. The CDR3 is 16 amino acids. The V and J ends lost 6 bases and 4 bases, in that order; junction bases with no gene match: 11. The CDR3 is CSVRIPGLAAYNEQFF. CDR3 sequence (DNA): TGCAGCGTCAGGATCCCGGGACTAGCGGCTTACAATGAGCAGTTCTTC.

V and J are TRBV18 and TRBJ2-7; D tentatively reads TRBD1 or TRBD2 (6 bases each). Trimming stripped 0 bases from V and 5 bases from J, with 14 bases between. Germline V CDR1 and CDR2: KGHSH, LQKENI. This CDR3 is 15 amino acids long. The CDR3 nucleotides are TGTGCCAGCTCACCACCGAACCCGGGGGCCCACGAGCAGTACTTC. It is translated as CASSPPNPGAHEQYF.

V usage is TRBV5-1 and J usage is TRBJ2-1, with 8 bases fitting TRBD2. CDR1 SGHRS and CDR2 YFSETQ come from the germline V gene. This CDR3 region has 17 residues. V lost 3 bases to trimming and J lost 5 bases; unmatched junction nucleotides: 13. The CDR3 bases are TGCGCCAGCAGCTGGGGGACTAGACGGGTCGTTCACAATGAGCAGTTCTTC. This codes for CASSWGTRRVVHNEQFF.

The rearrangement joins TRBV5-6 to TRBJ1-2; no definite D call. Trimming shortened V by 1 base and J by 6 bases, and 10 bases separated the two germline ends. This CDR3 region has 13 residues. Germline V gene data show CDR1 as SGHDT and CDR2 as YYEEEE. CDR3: CASSLRGLDGYTF. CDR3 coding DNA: TGTGCCAGCAGCTTGAGAGGGTTGGATGGCTACACCTTC.

In DNA form, the CDR3 reads TGTGCCACCAGCAGAGAATTTTCCGCAACTAATGAAAAACTGTTTTTT. Protein product: CATSREFSATNEKLFF. V is TRBV15 and J is TRBJ1-4; D is ambiguous. Looked up from germline, CDR1 is LNHNV and CDR2 is YYDKDF (reference sequence). Between the trimmed V and J ends, which lost 0 bases and 0 bases, there was a span of 8 bases. This CDR3 has 16 residues.

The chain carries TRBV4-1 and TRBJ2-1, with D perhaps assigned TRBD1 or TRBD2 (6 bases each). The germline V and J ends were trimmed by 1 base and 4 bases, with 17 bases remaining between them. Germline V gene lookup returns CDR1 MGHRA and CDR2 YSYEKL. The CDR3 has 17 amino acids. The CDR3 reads CASSQAPGGGGYNEQFF. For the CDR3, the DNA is TGCGCCAGCAGCCAAGCCCCCGGGGGCGGAGGGTACAATGAGCAGTTCTTC.

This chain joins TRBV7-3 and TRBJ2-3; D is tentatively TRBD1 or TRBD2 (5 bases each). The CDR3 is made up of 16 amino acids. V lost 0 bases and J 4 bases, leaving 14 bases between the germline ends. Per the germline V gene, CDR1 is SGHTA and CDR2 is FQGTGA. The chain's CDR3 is CASSLTGGDYSDTQYF. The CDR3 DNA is TGTGCCAGCAGCTTAACTGGGGGAGACTACTCAGATACGCAGTATTTT.

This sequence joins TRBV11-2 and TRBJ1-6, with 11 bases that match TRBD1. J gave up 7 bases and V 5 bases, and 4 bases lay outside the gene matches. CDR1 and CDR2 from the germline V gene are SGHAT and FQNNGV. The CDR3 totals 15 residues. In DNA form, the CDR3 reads TGTGCCAGCAGCCCCTGGACAGGGGGCAATTCACCCCTCCACTTT. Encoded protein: CASSPWTGGNSPLHF.

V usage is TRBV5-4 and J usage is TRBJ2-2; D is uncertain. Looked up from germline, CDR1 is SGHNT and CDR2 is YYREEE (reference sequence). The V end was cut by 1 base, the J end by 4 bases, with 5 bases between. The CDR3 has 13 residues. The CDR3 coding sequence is TGTGCCAGCAGCTTGTCGTCCACCGGGGAGCTGTTTTTT. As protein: CASSLSSTGELFF.

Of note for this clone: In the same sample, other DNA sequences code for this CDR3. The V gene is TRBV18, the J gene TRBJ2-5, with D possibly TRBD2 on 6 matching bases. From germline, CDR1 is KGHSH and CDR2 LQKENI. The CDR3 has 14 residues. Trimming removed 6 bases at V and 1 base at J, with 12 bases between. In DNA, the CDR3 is TGTGCCAGCTCCCCGGGACTCCTCCAAGAGACCCAGTACTTC. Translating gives CASSPGLLQETQYF.